The clone carrying this T cell receptor (beta chain) was observed many times. The CDR3 runs 11 residues. Trimming removed 4 bases at V and 6 bases at J, with 3 bases between. A single record per CDR3 protein comes from TCRdb applying MiXCR to the 5' RACE reads. The profile covers around 480,000 distinct CDR3 sequences, with around 14% appearing a single time and 0.5% to 0.65% taken by the ten largest. This specimen comes from a study of identical twins. Separately, the same data were catalogued under a study of yellow fever vaccine responses in identical twins.

The sample consisted of CD4+ T cells sorted from blood. The chain recombines TRBV12-3 or TRBV12-4 with TRBJ2-2; no firm D call. The sequence was collected from a young woman in good health. The CDR3 nucleotides are TGTGCCAGCAGTTCGGCCGGGGAGCTGTTTTTT. Its translation: CASSSAGELFF.